These 15 T cell receptor beta chains were all obtained from the same sample, sequenced in a study of naive and memory T cell subsets listed by TCRdb under 2017. Libraries were constructed by UMI-ligation and nested PCR. The sequencer listed for this sample is Illumina MiSeq. The ligated cDNA was amplified in four rounds of PCR with nested alpha and beta constant region primers together with the SP2 primer. TCRdb itself trimmed the public reads at Q25 with fastp, ran MiXCR and retained productive beta chains. Rows with one shared CDR3 protein collapse into an entry with the most common genes and DNA. A total of around 37,000 distinct CDR3 sequences appear in this sample, 11% of them only once. Around 3.9% of the sample rests with the top ten. The sample's treatment or condition label is to be understood as: skin biopsy from PPD injection site in Mantoux-positive individual. Using 3' ligation of a UMI-containing oligonucleotide to TCR cDNA, the study laid out a robust and sensitive protocol to amplify, sequence and analyze TCRs.

The sample here was skin, taken from a tuberculin skin test site. These receptors all stem from an adult in good health.

There are many counts of this clonotype. In DNA form, the CDR3 reads TGTGCCACCAGCACATTCCAAAGGGGACTAGCGGACAATGAGCAGTTCTTC. This translates into CATSTFQRGLADNEQFF. V usage is TRBV15 and J usage is TRBJ2-1; 11 positions match TRBD2. V trimming: 4 bases; J trimming: 5 bases; junction bases outside the gene matches: 10. The CDR3 runs to 17 residues. CDR1 and CDR2 (germline): LNHNV, YYDKDF (reference sequence).

The chain uses TRBV5-5 and TRBJ2-6, with D hard to call. This CDR3 contains 18 residues. V shed 1 base and J shed 0 bases, with 14 bases lying between them. CDR1 and CDR2 from the germline V gene are SGHKS and YYEKEE (reference sequence). CDR3 sequence: CASSLWLGSSSGANVLTF. The DNA of the CDR3 is TGTGCCAGCAGCTTGTGGTTAGGGTCGAGCTCTGGGGCCAACGTCCTGACTTTC.

This rearrangement joins TRBV5-4 to TRBJ2-2; TRBD2 aligns across 9 bases. With 0 bases clipped from V and 6 bases from J, the junction kept 0 bases outside the gene matches. This CDR3 spans 14 amino acids. Germline V gene lookup returns CDR1 SGHNT and CDR2 YYREEE (reference sequence). CDR3 protein: CASSLVAGAGELFF. The DNA for the CDR3 is TGTGCCAGCAGCTTGGTAGCGGGGGCCGGGGAGCTGTTTTTT. Combining the CDR3 with reference TRBV5-4 and TRBJ2-2 gives the whole variable domain ETGVTQSPTHLIKTRGQQVTLRCSSQSGHNTVSWYQQALGQGPQFIFQYYREEENGRGNFPPRFSGLQFPNYSSELNVNALELDDSALYLCASSLVAGAGELFFGEGSRLTVL.

This clonotype was counted a few times. The chain joins TRBV5-8 to TRBJ2-7, with TRBD1 matching 9 bases. V was pared by 3 bases and J by 5 bases, with 6 bases of the junction left unmatched. The CDR3 is made up of 14 amino acids. Germline V CDR1 and CDR2: SGHTS, YDEGEE. Here the CDR3 DNA reads TGTGCCAGCAGCTCGGGACAGGGTAGCGACGAGCAGTACTTC. The encoded protein is CASSSGQGSDEQYF.

This clonotype was detected only a few times. The V call is TRBV28, the J call TRBJ2-1; a weak D match, TRBD2 (6 bases). Germline CDR1 is MDHEN and CDR2 is SYDVKM. Trimming stripped 2 bases from V and 8 bases from J, with 13 bases between. CDR3 length equals 14 residues. Written as DNA, the CDR3 is TGTGCCAGCAGTTTACGAGGGAGGAACCATGAGCAGTTCTTC. Amino acids: CASSLRGRNHEQFF.

This clonotype occurred many times. V usage is TRBV20-1 and J usage is TRBJ1-1; 7 bases are a match to TRBD1. V lost 6 bases, J lost 1 base, and 8 bases stayed unmatched. The germline V gene encodes CDR1 DFQATT and CDR2 SNEGSKA (reference sequence). The CDR3 runs 14 residues. CDR3 loop: CSANEDRRNTEAFF. CDR3 in DNA: TGCAGTGCGAACGAGGACAGGCGGAACACTGAAGCTTTCTTT.

This clonotype was recorded at least ten times. The V call is TRBV20-1, the J call TRBJ1-1; unclear D gene. V lost 6 bases to trimming and J lost 0 bases, with 11 bases between them. CDR1 and CDR2 from the germline V gene are DFQATT and SNEGSKA (reference sequence). The CDR3 is made up of 13 amino acids. The CDR3 DNA follows: TGCAGTGCAGTGGACGGGGTGAACACTGAAGCTTTCTTT. Residues: CSAVDGVNTEAFF.

In this sample, this clonotype turned up a few times. The V gene is TRBV30, the J gene TRBJ1-3; TRBD1 aligns across 7 bases. This CDR3 comprises 16 residues. The J segment lost 4 bases and the V segment lost 2 bases, leaving 11 bases of the junction unmatched. In germline, CDR1 is GTSNPN, CDR2 SVGIG (reference sequence). The CDR3 bases are TGTGCCTGGAGTATTGGAAGACAGGGTGAAGGAAACACCATATATTTT. Translation: CAWSIGRQGEGNTIYF. Drawing the rest from reference TRBV30 and TRBJ1-3, the complete variable domain is SQTIHQWPATLVQPVGSPLSLECTVEGTSNPNLYWYRQAAGRGLQLLFYSVGIGQISSEVPQNLSASRPQDRQFILSSKKLLLSDSGFYLCAWSIGRQGEGNTIYFGEGSWLTVV.

This clonotype was picked up many times. The chain employs TRBV12-3 or TRBV12-4 and TRBJ1-2, with a possible D match to TRBD1 (5 bases). Trimming took off 7 bases at V and 8 bases at J, with 35 bases between the two ends. CDR3 length equals 19 residues. The chain's CDR3 is CASTPSLGRLEVVTRGYTF. For the CDR3, the DNA is TGTGCCAGCACCCCGTCGCTGGGGCGCCTAGAAGTTGTGACAAGGGGCTACACCTTC.

This clonotype was observed many times. V usage is TRBV7-3 and J usage is TRBJ2-1; the D is unclear. CDR1 and CDR2 from the germline V gene are SGHTA and FQGTGA. V was pared by 5 bases and J by 7 bases, with 9 bases between. The CDR3 runs 12 residues. For the CDR3, the DNA is TGTGCCAGCAGCCTTGGCCAAAATGAGCAGTTCTTC. Its protein product is CASSLGQNEQFF.

This clonotype has ten or more counts. V is TRBV11-3 and J is TRBJ2-3; 7 nucleotides match TRBD1. The CDR3 is 20 residues long. The trim removed 1 base at V and 6 bases at J, leaving 22 bases unmatched. Germline V CDR1 and CDR2: SGHNT, YENEEA. The CDR3 DNA reads as TGTGCCAGCAGCTTAGGCTTTTTGATGGGACAGCAAAACGTTCTGGATACGCAGTATTTT. As protein: CASSLGFLMGQQNVLDTQYF. Combining the CDR3 with reference TRBV11-3 and TRBJ2-3 gives the whole variable domain EAGVVQSPRYKIIEKKQPVAFWCNPISGHNTLYWYLQNLGQGPELLIRYENEEAVDDSQLPKDRFSAERLKGVDSTLKIQPAELGDSAVYLCASSLGFLMGQQNVLDTQYFGPGTRLTVL.

This clonotype was detected only once. The genes are TRBV12-3 or TRBV12-4 and TRBJ2-5, with a tentative D call TRBD1 (5 bases). CDR3 length: 16 residues. The V gene lost 2 bases and the J gene lost 4 bases, with 17 bases spanning the gap. DNA for the CDR3: TGTGCCAGCAGTTTAAGGGGCGCCGACCCCCTAGAGACCCAGTACTTC. This encodes CASSLRGADPLETQYF.

The chain couples TRBV6-1 to TRBJ1-2; D possibly corresponds to TRBD1 (6 bases). Trimming left V 6 bases short and J 3 bases short, with 14 bases between. CDR3 size: 14 residues. CDR1 MNHNS and CDR2 SASEGT come from the germline V gene. As DNA, the CDR3 is TGTGCCAGCAGCGTCGGGGCAGGGGACTATGGCTACACCTTC. It yields the protein CASSVGAGDYGYTF.

This clonotype was found many times. The gene calls are TRBV29-1 and TRBJ2-3; 9 nucleotides agree with TRBD2. Germline V gene lookup returns CDR1 SQVTM and CDR2 ANQGSEA. The V and J ends lost 6 bases and 4 bases, in that order; junction bases with no gene match: 14. The CDR3 is 16 residues long. CDR3 residues: CSVPAASLAGSDTQYF. CDR3 sequence (DNA): TGCAGCGTCCCGGCGGCATCTCTAGCGGGATCAGATACGCAGTATTTT.

This clonotype was counted at least ten times. V gene TRBV2 combines with J gene TRBJ2-1, with D possibly being TRBD2 (5 bases). Germline-derived CDR1 and CDR2 are SNHLY and FYNNEI. The CDR3 consists of 12 residues. Trimming took off 2 bases at V and 7 bases at J, with 6 bases between the two ends. The CDR3, as DNA: TGTGCCAGCAGTGAAACGGGGAATGAGCAGTTCTTC. Translating gives CASSETGNEQFF.